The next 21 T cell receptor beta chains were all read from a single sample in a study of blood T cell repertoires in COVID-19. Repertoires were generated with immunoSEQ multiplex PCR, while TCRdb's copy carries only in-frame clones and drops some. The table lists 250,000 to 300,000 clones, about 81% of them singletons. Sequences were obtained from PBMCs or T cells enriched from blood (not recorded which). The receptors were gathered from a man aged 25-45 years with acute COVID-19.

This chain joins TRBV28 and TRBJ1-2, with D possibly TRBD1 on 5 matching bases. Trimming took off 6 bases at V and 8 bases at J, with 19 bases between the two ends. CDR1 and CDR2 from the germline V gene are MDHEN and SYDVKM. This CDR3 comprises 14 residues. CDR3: CASRRSGGAGGYTF. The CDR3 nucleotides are TGTGCCAGCAGACGATCTGGTGGGGCTGGGGGCTACACCTTC.

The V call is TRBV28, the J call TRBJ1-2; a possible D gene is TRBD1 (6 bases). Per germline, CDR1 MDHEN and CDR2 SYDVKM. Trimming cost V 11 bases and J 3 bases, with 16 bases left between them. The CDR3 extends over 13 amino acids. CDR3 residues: CAGGGDLDYGYTF. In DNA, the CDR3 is TGTGCCGGAGGGGGGGATTTGGACTATGGCTACACCTTC.

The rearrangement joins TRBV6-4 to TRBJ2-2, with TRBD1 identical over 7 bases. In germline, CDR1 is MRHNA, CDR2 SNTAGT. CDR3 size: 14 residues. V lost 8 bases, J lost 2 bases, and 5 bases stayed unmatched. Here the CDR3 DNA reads TGTGCCAGCCGACAGGGAGTAAACACCGGGGAGCTGTTTTTT. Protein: CASRQGVNTGELFF.

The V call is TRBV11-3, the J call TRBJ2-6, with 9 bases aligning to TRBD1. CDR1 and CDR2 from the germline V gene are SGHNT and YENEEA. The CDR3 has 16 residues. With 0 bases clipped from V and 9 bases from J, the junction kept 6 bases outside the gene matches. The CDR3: CASSLDIGTGLNVLTF. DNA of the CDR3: TGTGCCAGCAGCTTAGATATCGGGACAGGGCTCAACGTCCTGACTTTC.

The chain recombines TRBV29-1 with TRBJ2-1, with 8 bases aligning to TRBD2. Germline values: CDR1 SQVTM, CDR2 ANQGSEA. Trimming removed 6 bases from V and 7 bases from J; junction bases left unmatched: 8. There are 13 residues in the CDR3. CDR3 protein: CSVAGLAGNEQFF. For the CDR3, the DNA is TGCAGCGTCGCCGGACTAGCAGGGAATGAGCAGTTCTTC.

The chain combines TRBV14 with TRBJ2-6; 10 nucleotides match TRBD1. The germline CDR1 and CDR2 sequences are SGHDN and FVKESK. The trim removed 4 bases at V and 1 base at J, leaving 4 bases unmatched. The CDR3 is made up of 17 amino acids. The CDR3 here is CASSLTGGASGANVLTF. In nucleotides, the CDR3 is TGTGCCAGCAGCCTGACAGGGGGCGCGTCTGGGGCCAACGTCCTGACTTTC.

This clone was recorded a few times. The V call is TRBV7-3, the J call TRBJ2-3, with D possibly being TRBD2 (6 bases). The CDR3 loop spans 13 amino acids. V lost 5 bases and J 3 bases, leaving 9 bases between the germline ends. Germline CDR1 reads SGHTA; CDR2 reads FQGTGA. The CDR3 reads CASSDGGTDTQYF. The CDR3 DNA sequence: TGTGCCAGCAGCGATGGGGGGACAGATACGCAGTATTTT.

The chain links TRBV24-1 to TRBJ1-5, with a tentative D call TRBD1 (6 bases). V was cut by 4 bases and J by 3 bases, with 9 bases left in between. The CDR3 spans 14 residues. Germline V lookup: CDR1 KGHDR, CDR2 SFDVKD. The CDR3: CATSEQGPNQPQHF. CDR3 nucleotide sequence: TGTGCCACCAGTGAACAGGGCCCCAATCAGCCCCAGCATTTT.

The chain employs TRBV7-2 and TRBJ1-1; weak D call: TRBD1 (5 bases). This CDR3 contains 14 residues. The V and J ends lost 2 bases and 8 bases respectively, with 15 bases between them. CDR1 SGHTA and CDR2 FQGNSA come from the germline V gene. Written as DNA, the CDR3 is TGTGCCAGCAGCTTAATTGTAGACAGCCGAGAAGCTTTCTTT. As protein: CASSLIVDSREAFF.

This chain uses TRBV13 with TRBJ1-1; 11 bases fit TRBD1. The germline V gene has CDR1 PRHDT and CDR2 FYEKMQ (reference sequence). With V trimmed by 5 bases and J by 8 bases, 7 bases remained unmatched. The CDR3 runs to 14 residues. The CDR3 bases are TGTGCCAGCAGCCCAGGACAGGGGGCCAGGGAAGCTTTCTTT. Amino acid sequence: CASSPGQGAREAFF.

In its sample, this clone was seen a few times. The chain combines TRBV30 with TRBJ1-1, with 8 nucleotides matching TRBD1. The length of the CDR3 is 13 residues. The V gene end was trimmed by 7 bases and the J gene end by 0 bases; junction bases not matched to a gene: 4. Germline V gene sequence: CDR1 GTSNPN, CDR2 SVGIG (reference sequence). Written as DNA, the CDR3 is TGTGCCTCCCGGACAGGGCTGAACACTGAAGCTTTCTTT. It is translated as CASRTGLNTEAFF.

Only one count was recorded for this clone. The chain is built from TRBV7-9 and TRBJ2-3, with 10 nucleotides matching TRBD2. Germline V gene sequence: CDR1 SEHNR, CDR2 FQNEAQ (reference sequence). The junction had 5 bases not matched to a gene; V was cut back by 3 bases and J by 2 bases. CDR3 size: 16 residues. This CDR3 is CASSLVSGGPTDTQYF. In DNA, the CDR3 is TGTGCCAGCAGCTTGGTTAGCGGGGGGCCCACAGATACGCAGTATTTT.

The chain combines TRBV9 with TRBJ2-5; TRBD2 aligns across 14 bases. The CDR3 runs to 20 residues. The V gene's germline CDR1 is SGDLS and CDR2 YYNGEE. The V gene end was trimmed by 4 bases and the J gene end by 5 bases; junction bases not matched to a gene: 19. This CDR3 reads CASSISLLPGLAGASETQYF. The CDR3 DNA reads TGTGCCAGCAGCATTAGCCTATTACCGGGACTAGCGGGAGCCTCTGAGACCCAGTACTTC. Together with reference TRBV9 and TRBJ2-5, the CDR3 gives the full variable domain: DSGVTQTPKHLITATGQRVTLRCSPRSGDLSVYWYQQSLDQGLQFLIQYYNGEERAKGNILERFSAQQFPDLHSELNLSSLELGDSALYFCASSISLLPGLAGASETQYFGPGTRLLVL.

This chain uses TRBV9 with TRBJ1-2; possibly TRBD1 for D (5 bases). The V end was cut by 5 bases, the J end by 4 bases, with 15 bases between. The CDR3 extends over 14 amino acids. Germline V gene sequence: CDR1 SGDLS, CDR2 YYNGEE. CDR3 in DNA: TGTGCCAGCAGTGGATGGGGCAAACCCTATGGCTACACCTTC. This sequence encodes CASSGWGKPYGYTF.

The DNA for the CDR3 is TGTGCCAGCAGTTTAGGGCAGGGGGCAGTGGTCGAAAAACTGTTTTTT. It yields the protein CASSLGQGAVVEKLFF. The chain carries TRBV27 and TRBJ1-4, with 8 nucleotides matching TRBD1. The CDR3 has 16 amino acids. V gave up 2 bases and J gave up 8 bases; unmatched junction bases: 10. Germline lookup yields CDR1 MNHEY and CDR2 SMNVEV (reference sequence).

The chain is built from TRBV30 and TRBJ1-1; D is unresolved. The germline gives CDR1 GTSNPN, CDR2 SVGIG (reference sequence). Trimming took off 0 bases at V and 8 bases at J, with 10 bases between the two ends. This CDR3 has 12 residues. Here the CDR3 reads CAWSVIVAEAFF. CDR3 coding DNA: TGTGCCTGGAGTGTAATAGTAGCAGAAGCTTTCTTT.

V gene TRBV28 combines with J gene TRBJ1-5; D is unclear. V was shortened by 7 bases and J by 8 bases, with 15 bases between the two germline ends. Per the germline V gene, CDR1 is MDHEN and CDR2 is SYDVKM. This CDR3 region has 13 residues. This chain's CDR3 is CASTSAPLEPQHF. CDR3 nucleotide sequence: TGTGCCAGCACCAGCGCACCCTTGGAGCCCCAGCATTTT. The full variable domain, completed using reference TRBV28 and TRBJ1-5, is DVKVTQSSRYLVKRTGEKVFLECVQDMDHENMFWYRQDPGLGLRLIYFSYDVKMKEKGDIPEGYSVSREKKERFSLILESASTNQTSMYLCASTSAPLEPQHFGDGTRLSIL.

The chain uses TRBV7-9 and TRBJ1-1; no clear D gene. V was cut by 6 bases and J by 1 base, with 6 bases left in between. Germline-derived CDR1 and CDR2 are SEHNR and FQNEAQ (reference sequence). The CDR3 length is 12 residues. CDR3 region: CASSRQNTEAFF. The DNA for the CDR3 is TGTGCCAGCAGTAGACAGAACACTGAAGCTTTCTTT.

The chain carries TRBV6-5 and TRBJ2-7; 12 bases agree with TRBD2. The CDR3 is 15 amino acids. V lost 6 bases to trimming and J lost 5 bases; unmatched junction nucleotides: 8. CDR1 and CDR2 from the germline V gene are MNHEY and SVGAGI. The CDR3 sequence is CASRQGLAGDNEQYV. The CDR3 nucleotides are TGTGCCAGCAGGCAGGGACTAGCGGGCGACAACGAGCAGTACGTC.

The CDR3 DNA follows: TGTGCCAGCTCCGGGCAACGAGGGCGCGGCTACACCTTC. Translating it yields CASSGQRGRGYTF. The chain carries TRBV27 and TRBJ1-2; D not resolved. CDR3 length: 13 amino acids. V lost 8 bases and J lost 8, with 18 bases in between. CDR1 is MNHEY and CDR2 is SMNVEV in the germline V gene (reference sequence).

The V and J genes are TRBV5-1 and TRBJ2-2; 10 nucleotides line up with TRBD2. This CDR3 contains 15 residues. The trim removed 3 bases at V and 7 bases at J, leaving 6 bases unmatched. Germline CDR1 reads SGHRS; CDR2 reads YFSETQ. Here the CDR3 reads CASSSTSGVDGELFF. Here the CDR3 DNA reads TGCGCCAGCAGCTCTACTAGCGGGGTTGACGGGGAGCTGTTTTTT.